One and the same sample provided the 2 T cell receptor beta chains below, sequenced in a study of shared clonotypes between healthy human individuals. Using immunoSEQ multiplex PCR, the repertoire was profiled, and TCRdb retains in-frame clones only, with some absent. Of approximately 1.5 million clones detected, 97% to 99% appear once; the ten largest clones hold around 0.33%. Source material: naive CD4+ T cells sorted from blood. The sample's subset: CD45RA+ positively selected. Source of these receptors: a man aged 30-40 years in good health.

The rearrangement uses TRBV18 and TRBJ1-2; the D gene is possibly TRBD1 (6 bases). Trimming cost V 2 bases and J 8 bases, with 15 bases left between them. The CDR3 length is 14 residues. CDR1 is KGHSH and CDR2 is LQKENI in the germline V gene. CDR3: CASSPKGQSNGYTF. CDR3 DNA: TGTGCCAGCTCACCAAAAGGACAGTCGAACGGCTACACCTTC.

This CDR3 is CASSNAGRVELFF. CDR3 nucleotide sequence: TGTGCCAGTAGCAACGCTGGACGGGTCGAACTGTTTTTT. This chain uses TRBV19 with TRBJ1-4, with D uncertain. The CDR3 sequence is 13 residues long. The germline V gene has CDR1 LNHDA and CDR2 SQIVND (reference sequence). Trimming removed 6 bases from V and 12 bases from J, with 17 bases in between.